This TCR beta chain was retrieved from a study of T cells in Graves' hyperthyroidism and ophthalmopathy. V gave up 1 base and J gave up 6 bases; unmatched junction bases: 9. This CDR3 spans 17 amino acids. CDR1 and CDR2 from the germline V gene are SGHTA and FQGNSA. Researchers took RNA transcripts and amplified the TCR beta CDR3 regions from them. In the first-round RT-PCR of the TCR CDR3, the HTBI primer set was used. TCRdb itself ran the multiplex PCR reads through MiXCR, one entry per CDR3 protein. The sample includes 300,000 to 400,000 distinct CDR3 sequences, roughly a fifth of them seen just once. A few counts support this clonotype.

The receptor's source is a woman aged 50 to 65 with Graves' hyperthyroidism. Sequenced sample: blood. This chain links TRBV7-2 with TRBJ2-1, with 10 bases fitting TRBD1. CDR3 in DNA: TGTGCCAGCAGCTTAGGCCGGGACAGGGGCCCCCTCAATGAGCAGTTCTTC. Protein product: CASSLGRDRGPLNEQFF. The full variable domain, its missing parts supplied by reference TRBV7-2 and TRBJ2-1, is GAGVSQSPSNKVTEKGKDVELRCDPISGHTALYWYRQSLGQGLEFLIYFQGNSAPDKSGLPSDRFSAERTGGSVSTLTIQRTQQEDSAVYLCASSLGRDRGPLNEQFFGPGTRLTVL.